This T cell receptor beta chain stems from a study of technical replicates of blood from a few donors. The CDR3 extends over 15 amino acids. CDR1 and CDR2 (germline): LGHNA, YNFKEQ. The V and J ends lost 1 base and 6 bases respectively, with 15 bases between them. The count of this clone is one. The assay was immunoSEQ multiplex PCR, and TCRdb's table has in-frame clones only and misses some. The table shows about 59,000 clones, with around 93% occurring only once. The TCR was taken from a human donor in good health. Some clones in this sample may be carry-over from other donors' samples. The specimen sequenced was PBMCs. The chain links TRBV4-2 to TRBJ1-1, with D tentatively TRBD1 (6 bases). CDR3: CASSQGVQGDPEAFF. DNA of the CDR3: TGTGCCAGCAGCCAAGGGGTACAGGGAGATCCTGAAGCTTTCTTT.